This T cell receptor beta chain was recorded in a study of CD4 T cells in relation to SARS-CoV-2 and coronaviruses. Background on the study: Of the patients, 7 to 9 were male, a few female, two Hispanic. Study outcomes and limitations: In roughly two thirds of donors, memory CD4+ clonotypes crossrecognized SARS-CoV-2 and at least one common cold coronavirus spike.

CD4 enrichment then naive enrichment separated naive from memory CD4+ cells. Naive or memory CD4+ cells were cultured 1:1 with T cell-depleted PBMCs plus CEF. Per the germline V gene, CDR1 is KGHSH and CDR2 is LQKENI. V was clipped by 4 bases and J by 2 bases; unmatched bases: 2. CDR3 length equals 15 residues. A note on this clone: Its antigen is still unknown.

This table comes from immunoSEQ multiplex PCR, and its TCRdb copy is limited to in-frame clones, with some not included. In the table there are some 45,000 clones, around 80% of which are singletons. Sequenced: naive CD4+ T cells from PBMCs, cultured in vitro. Stated subset: naive CD4+ T cells isolated by negative enrichment. This chain joins TRBV18 and TRBJ2-3; 11 bases are shared with TRBD1. The sequence was obtained from an adult with COVID-19. The DNA of the CDR3 is TGTGCCAGCTCACAGGGACAGGGGGTCACAGATACGCAGTATTTT. Translation gives CASSQGQGVTDTQYF. Full variable domain (rest looked up from reference TRBV18 and TRBJ2-3): NAGVMQNPRHLVRRRGQEARLRCSPMKGHSHVYWYRQLPEEGLKFMVYLQKENIIDESGMPKERFSAEFPKEGPSILRIQQVVRGDSAAYFCASSQGQGVTDTQYFGPGTRLTVL.